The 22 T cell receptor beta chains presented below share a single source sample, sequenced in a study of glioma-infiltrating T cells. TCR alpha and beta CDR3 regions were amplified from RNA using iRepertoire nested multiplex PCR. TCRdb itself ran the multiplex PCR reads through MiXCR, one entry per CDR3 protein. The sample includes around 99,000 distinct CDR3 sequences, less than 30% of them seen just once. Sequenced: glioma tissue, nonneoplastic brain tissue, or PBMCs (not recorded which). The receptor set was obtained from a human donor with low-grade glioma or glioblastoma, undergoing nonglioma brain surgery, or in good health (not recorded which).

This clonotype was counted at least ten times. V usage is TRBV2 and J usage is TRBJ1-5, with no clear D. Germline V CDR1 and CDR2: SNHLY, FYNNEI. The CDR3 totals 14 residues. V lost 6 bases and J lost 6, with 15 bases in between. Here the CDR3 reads CASRDVPSRQPQHF. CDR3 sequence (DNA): TGTGCCAGCAGAGACGTTCCTTCGCGTCAGCCCCAGCATTTT. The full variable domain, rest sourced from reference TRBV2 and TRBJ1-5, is EPEVTQTPSHQVTQMGQEVILRCVPISNHLYFYWYRQILGQKVEFLVSFYNNEISEKSEIFDDQFSVERPDGSNFTLKIRSTKLEDSAMYFCASRDVPSRQPQHFGDGTRLSIL.

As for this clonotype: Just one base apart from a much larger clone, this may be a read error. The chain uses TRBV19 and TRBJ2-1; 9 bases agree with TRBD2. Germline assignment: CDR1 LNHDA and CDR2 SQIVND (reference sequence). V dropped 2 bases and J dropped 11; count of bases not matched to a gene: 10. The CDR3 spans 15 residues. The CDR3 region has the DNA TGTGCCAGTAGTATAATCGGTAGCGGGAGTAATAAGCAGTTCTTC. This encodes CASSIIGSGSNKQFF. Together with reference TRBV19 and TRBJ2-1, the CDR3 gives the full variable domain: DGGITQSPKYLFRKEGQNVTLSCEQNLNHDAMYWYRQDPGQGLRLIYYSQIVNDFQKGDIAEGYSVSREKKESFPLTVTSAQKNPTAFYLCASSIIGSGSNKQFFGPGTRLTVL.

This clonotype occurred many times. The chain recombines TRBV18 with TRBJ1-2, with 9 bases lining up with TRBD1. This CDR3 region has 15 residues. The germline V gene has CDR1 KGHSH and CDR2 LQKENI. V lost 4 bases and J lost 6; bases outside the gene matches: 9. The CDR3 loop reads CASSRIPGQGDGYTF. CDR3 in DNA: TGTGCCAGCTCACGGATTCCGGGACAGGGAGATGGCTACACCTTC. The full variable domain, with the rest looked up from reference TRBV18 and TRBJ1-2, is NAGVMQNPRHLVRRRGQEARLRCSPMKGHSHVYWYRQLPEEGLKFMVYLQKENIIDESGMPKERFSAEFPKEGPSILRIQQVVRGDSAAYFCASSRIPGQGDGYTFGSGTRLTVV.

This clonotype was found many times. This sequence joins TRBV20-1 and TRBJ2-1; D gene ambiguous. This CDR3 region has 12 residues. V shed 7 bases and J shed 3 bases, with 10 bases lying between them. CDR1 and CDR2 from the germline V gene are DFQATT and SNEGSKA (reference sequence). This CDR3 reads CSVDALYNEQFF. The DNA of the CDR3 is TGCAGTGTAGATGCACTCTACAATGAGCAGTTCTTC.

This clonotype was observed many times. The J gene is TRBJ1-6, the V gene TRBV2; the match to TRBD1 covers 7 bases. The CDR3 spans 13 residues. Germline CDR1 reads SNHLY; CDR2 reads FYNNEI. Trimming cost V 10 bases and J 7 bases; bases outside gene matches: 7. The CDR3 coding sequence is TGTGCCACTTCGGGACAGATAAATTCACCCCTCCACTTT. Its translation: CATSGQINSPLHF.

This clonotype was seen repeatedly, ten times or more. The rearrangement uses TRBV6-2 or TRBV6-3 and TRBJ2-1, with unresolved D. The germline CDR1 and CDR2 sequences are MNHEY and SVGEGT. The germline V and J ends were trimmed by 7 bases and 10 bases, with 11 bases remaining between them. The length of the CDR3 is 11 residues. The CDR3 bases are TGTGCCAGCATCTACGTTAAGGAGCAGTTCTTC. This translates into CASIYVKEQFF.

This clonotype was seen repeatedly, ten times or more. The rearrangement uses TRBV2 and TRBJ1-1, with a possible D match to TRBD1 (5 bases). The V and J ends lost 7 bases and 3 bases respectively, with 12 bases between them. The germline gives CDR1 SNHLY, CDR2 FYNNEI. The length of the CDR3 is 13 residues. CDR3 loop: CASMGDRDTEAFF. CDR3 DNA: TGTGCCAGCATGGGGGATAGGGACACTGAAGCTTTCTTT.

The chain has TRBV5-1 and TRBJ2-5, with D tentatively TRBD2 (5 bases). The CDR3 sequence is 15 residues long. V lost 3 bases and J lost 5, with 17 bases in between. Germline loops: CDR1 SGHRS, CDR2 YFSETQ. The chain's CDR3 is CASSSQDGGSETQYF. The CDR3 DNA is TGCGCCAGCAGCTCCCAGGACGGCGGGTCGGAGACCCAGTACTTC.

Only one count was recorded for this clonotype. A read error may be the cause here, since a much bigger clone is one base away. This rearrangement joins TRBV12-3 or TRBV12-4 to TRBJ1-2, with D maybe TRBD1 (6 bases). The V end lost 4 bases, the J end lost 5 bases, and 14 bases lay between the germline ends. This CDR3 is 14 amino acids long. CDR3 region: CASSSHLGAYGYTF. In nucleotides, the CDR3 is TGTGCCAGCAGTTCACATCTGGGGGCGTATGGCTACACCTTC.

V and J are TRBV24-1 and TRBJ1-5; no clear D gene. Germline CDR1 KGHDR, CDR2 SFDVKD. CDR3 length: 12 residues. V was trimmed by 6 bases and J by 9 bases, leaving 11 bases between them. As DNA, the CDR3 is TGTGCCACCAGTAAAGGAGTGGGGCCCCAGCATTTT. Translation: CATSKGVGPQHF.

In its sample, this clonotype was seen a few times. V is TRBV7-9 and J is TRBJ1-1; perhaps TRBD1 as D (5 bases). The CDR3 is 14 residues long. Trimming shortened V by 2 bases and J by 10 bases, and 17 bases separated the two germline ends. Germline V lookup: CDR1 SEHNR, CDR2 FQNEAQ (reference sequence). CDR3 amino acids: CASSLSGTSSIAFF. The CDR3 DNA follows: TGTGCCAGCAGCTTATCCGGGACCTCGTCAATAGCTTTCTTT. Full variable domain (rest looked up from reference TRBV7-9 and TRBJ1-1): DTGVSQNPRHKITKRGQNVTFRCDPISEHNRLYWYRQTLGQGPEFLTYFQNEAQLEKSRLLSDRFSAERPKGSFSTLEIQRTEQGDSAMYLCASSLSGTSSIAFFGQGTRLTVV.

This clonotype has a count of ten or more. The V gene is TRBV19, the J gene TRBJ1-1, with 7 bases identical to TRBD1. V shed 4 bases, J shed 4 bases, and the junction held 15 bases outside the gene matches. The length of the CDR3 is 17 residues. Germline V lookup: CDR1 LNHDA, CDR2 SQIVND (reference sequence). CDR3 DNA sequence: TGTGCCAGTAGTAGTCTCCGACAGGGCGGGAGAAGCACTGAAGCTTTCTTT. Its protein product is CASSSLRQGGRSTEAFF.

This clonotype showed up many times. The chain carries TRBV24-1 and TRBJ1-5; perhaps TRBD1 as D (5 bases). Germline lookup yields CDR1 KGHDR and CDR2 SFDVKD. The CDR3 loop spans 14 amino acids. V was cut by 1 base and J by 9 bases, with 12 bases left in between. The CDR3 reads CATSDFGGSGPQHF. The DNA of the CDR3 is TGTGCCACCAGTGATTTCGGGGGATCCGGGCCCCAGCATTTT.

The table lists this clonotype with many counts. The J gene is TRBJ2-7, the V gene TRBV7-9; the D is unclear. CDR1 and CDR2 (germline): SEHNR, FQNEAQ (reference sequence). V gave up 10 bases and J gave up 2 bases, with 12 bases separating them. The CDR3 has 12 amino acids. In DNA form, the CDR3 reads TGTGCCACTTCAGCAGGTCCCTACGAGCAGTACTTC. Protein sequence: CATSAGPYEQYF.

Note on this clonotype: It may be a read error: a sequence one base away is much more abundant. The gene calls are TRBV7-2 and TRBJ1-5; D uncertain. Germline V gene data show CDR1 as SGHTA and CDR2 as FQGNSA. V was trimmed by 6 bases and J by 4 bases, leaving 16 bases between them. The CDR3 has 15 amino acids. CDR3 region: CASSRTRVGNQPQHF. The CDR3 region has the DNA TGTGCCAGCAGTCGTACGAGGGTTGGGAATCAGCCCCAGCATTTT. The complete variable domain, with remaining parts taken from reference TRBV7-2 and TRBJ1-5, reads GAGVSQSPSNKVTEKGKDVELRCDPISGHTALYWYRQSLGQGLEFLIYFQGNSAPDKSGLPSDRFSAERTGGSVSTLTIQRTQQEDSAVYLCASSRTRVGNQPQHFGDGTRLSIL.

Here the CDR3 DNA reads TGCGCCAGCAGCCCCTCCGCGGGGGCGGGGGGCTACACCTTC. Translated: CASSPSAGAGGYTF. V is TRBV10-2 and J is TRBJ1-2; TRBD1 is a possible D gene (6 bases). The CDR3 runs to 14 residues. Trimming removed 6 bases at V and 8 bases at J, with 19 bases between. CDR1 is WSHSY, CDR2 SAAADI, per germline.

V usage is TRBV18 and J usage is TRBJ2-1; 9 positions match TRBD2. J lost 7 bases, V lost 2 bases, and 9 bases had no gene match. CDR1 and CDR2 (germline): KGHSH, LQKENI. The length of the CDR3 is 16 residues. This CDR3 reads CASSPIGVLAGNEQFF. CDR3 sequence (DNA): TGTGCCAGCTCACCAATAGGAGTCCTAGCGGGGAATGAGCAGTTCTTC.

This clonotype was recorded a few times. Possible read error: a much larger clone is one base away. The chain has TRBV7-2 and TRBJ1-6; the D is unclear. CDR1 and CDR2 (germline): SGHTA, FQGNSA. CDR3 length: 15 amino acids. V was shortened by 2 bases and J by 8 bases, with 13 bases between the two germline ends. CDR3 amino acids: CASSLQDGFDSPLHF. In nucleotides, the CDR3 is TGTGCCAGCAGCTTACAGGACGGGTTTGATTCACCCCTCCACTTT.

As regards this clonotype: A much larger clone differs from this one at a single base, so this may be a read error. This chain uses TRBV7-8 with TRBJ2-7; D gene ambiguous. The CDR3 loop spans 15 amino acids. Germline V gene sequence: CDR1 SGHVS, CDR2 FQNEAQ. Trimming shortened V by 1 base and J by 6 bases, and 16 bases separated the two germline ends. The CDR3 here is CASSLGRRVLSEQYF. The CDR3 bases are TGTGCCAGCAGCTTAGGAAGGAGAGTACTGAGCGAGCAGTACTTC.

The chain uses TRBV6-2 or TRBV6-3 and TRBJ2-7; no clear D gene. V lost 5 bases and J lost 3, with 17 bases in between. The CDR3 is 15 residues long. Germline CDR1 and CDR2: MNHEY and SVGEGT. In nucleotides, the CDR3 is TGTGCCAGCAGTACTCTATACGGACCGAGCTACGAGCAGTACTTC. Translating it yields CASSTLYGPSYEQYF.

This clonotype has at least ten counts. CDR3 sequence (DNA): TGCAGTGCTCCGGGGTCAGGGGGCTACGAGCAGTACTTC. Translation: CSAPGSGGYEQYF. This rearrangement joins TRBV20-1 to TRBJ2-7; 7 nucleotides align to TRBD1. Germline V gene data show CDR1 as DFQATT and CDR2 as SNEGSKA (reference sequence). Trimming at V came to 5 bases and at J to 3 bases, leaving 7 bases not matched to a gene. The CDR3 has 13 amino acids.

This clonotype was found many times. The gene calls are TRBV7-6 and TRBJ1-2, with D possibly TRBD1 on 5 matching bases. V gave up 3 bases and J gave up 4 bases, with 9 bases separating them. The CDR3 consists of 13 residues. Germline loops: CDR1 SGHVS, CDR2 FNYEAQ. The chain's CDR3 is CASSFGGGYGYTF. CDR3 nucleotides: TGTGCCAGCAGCTTTGGGGGAGGCTATGGCTACACCTTC.